A selection of T cell receptor beta chains follows, all from one sample in a study of T cells in Graves' hyperthyroidism and ophthalmopathy. TCRdb fed the multiplex PCR reads into MiXCR, producing one record per CDR3 protein. The profile shows approximately 700,000 distinct CDR3 sequences, about 15% of them singletons. Sequenced material: blood. These receptor sequences come from a man aged 18 to 29 with Graves' hyperthyroidism. Each CDR3 is given with its conserved first and last residue. The D gene is left open where the match is weak. Some rows have no size entry. The others give once, few or many, or a class for an expanded clone.

j_call clone_size v_call d_call cdr3_aa cdr3_nt
TRBJ1-5 - TRBV27 TRBD1 CVFRTGRQPQHF TGTGTCTTTAGGACAGGGAGACAGCCCCAGCATTTT
TRBJ2-7 many TRBV10-3 TRBD2 CAIGVAGLHEQYF TGTGCCATCGGGGTAGCGGGTTTACACGAGCAGTACTTC
TRBJ2-3 many TRBV25-1 TRBD2 CATGLVGSDTQYF TGTGCCACCGGACTAGTCGGGTCAGATACGCAGTATTTT
TRBJ2-7 many TRBV28 - CASSLFGSGVYEQYF TGTGCCAGCAGTTTATTCGGTTCAGGAGTTTACGAGCAGTACTTC
TRBJ2-3 few TRBV29-1 TRBD2 CSVEGLADYTDTQYF TGCAGCGTGGAGGGGCTAGCGGATTACACAGATACGCAGTATTTT
TRBJ1-4 many TRBV18 - CASSRNRDEKLFF TGTGCCAGCTCACGCAACAGGGATGAAAAACTGTTTTTT
TRBJ2-3 many TRBV28 - CASSSSFSGGTDTQYF -
TRBJ2-2 - TRBV9 - CASSAIGQARNTGELFF TGTGCCAGCAGCGCCATTGGACAAGCCCGGAACACCGGGGAGCTGTTTTTT
TRBJ2-4 - TRBV28 - CASRGGGRGSKNIQYF TGTGCCAGCAGGGGAGGGGGGCGGGGTTCGAAAAACATTCAGTACTTC
TRBJ2-6 once TRBV28 - CASSFRGAYSGANVLTF TGTGCCAGCAGTTTCCGGGGGGCTTACTCTGGGGCCAACGTCCTGACTTTC
TRBJ2-1 many TRBV30 - CAWSGLGEQFF TGTGCCTGGAGCGGACTTGGGGAGCAGTTCTTC
TRBJ1-1 many TRBV6-1 - CASSANPPMNTEAFF TGTGCCAGCAGCGCCAACCCCCCCATGAACACTGAAGCTTTCTTT
TRBJ2-3 many TRBV6-2/TRBV6-3 - CASSCQLVHNPHTDTQYF TGTGCCAGCAGTTGCCAGCTAGTCCACAACCCACACACAGATACGCAGTATTTT
TRBJ2-1 many TRBV3-1 - CASSQDRQTDEQFF TGTGCCAGCAGCCAAGATCGCCAGACCGATGAGCAGTTCTTC
TRBJ2-1 many TRBV28 TRBD1 CASIGTGGHNEQFF TGTGCCAGCATCGGGACAGGGGGGCACAATGAGCAGTTCTTC
TRBJ1-2 many TRBV18 - CASSTSRGGYTF TGTGCCAGCTCTACCAGTCGGGGTGGCTACACCTTC